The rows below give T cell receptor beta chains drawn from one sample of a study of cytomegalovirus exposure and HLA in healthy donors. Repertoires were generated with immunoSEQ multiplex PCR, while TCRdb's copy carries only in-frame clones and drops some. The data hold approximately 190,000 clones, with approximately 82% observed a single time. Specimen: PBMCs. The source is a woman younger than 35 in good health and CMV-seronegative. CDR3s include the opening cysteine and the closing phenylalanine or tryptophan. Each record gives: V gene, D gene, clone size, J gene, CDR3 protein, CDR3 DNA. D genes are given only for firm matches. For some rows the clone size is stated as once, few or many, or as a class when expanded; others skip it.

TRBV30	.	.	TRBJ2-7	CAWRRGGSASYEQYF	TGTGCCTGGAGGCGTGGGGGGAGTGCGTCCTACGAGCAGTACTTC
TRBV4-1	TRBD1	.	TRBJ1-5	CASSQEGQGSQPQHF	TGCGCCAGCAGCCAAGAGGGACAGGGGTCTCAGCCCCAGCATTTT
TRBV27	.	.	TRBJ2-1	CASSFFRSGSSYNEQFF	TGTGCCAGCAGTTTTTTTCGTAGCGGTAGCTCCTACAATGAGCAGTTCTTC
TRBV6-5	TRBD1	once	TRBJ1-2	CASSYRQGTNYGYTF	TGTGCCAGCAGTTACCGACAGGGGACTAACTATGGCTACACCTTC
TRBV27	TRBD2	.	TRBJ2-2	CASSSSGIVGTGELFF	TGTGCCAGCAGTTCTAGCGGGATAGTAGGCACCGGGGAGCTGTTTTTT
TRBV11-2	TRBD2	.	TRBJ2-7	CASSLGSSGTYEQYF	TGTGCCAGCAGCTTAGGTTCTAGCGGAACCTACGAGCAGTACTTC
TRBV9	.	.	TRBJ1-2	CASSVASDTYGYTF	TGTGCCAGCAGCGTAGCTTCGGACACCTATGGCTACACCTTC
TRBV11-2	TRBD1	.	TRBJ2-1	CASSLTGVKSYNEQFF	TGTGCCAGCAGCTTAACAGGGGTTAAGTCCTACAATGAGCAGTTCTTC
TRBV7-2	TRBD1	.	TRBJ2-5	CASSITGTEETQYF	TGTGCCAGCAGCATAACCGGGACAGAAGAGACCCAGTACTTC
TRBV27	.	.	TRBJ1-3	CASSFQGLPSGNTIYF	TGTGCCAGCAGTTTTCAGGGACTCCCCTCTGGAAACACCATATATTTT
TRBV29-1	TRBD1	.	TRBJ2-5	CSAQDRGRETQYF	TGCAGCGCGCAGGACAGGGGGCGAGAGACCCAGTACTTC
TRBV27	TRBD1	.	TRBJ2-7	CASGGQGRWDEQYF	TGTGCCAGCGGTGGACAGGGGAGATGGGACGAGCAGTACTTC
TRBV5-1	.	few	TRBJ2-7	CASSLAEGPVHEQYF	TGCGCCAGCAGCTTGGCGGAGGGCCCCGTCCACGAGCAGTACTTC
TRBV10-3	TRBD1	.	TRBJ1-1	CASRTGSFREAFF	TGTGCCAGCCGGACAGGGTCCTTTCGAGAAGCTTTCTTT
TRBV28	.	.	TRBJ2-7	CASSLVFDEQYF	TGTGCCAGCAGCCTAGTGTTCGACGAGCAGTACTTC
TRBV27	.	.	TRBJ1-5	CASSLSTGSNQPQHF	TGTGCCAGCAGTTTATCAACAGGGAGCAATCAGCCCCAGCATTTT
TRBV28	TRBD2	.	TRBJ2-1	CASSSGTSGTLGEQFF	TGTGCCAGCAGTTCGGGGACTAGCGGTACCCTGGGTGAGCAGTTCTTC
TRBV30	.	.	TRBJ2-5	CAWSAVQETQYF	TGTGCCTGGAGTGCGGTCCAAGAGACCCAGTACTTC
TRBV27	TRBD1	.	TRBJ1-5	CASSSTGGPQHF	TGTGCCAGCAGTTCCACAGGGGGCCCACAGCATTTT